Following are 10 T cell receptor beta chains from one sample sequenced in a study of T cell responses to AZD1222 COVID-19 vaccine (dated by TCRdb to the early 2020s). The library was generated by the immunoSEQ multiplex PCR assay. TCRdb stores this immuneACCESS table with in-frame sequences only. Part of the clones is absent; in the studies checked, under half of the shortfall reflects unresolved V genes, and no reason is known for the rest. The sample contains some 150,000 clones, more than 85% of them found a single time. The ten largest clonotypes hold approximately 2.1% of the sample. The time point label here, explained by the study, means: baseline before first vaccination. The starting material was peripheral blood, obtained on day 0 of AZD1222 vaccination. Source of these receptors: an adult in good health.

CDR3: CASSLSGASYEQYF. Written as DNA, the CDR3 is TGTGCCAGCAGCTTATCCGGGGCCTCCTACGAGCAGTACTTC. V gene TRBV7-3 combines with J gene TRBJ2-7; D possibly uses TRBD1 or TRBD2 (5 bases each). CDR1 and CDR2 (germline): SGHTA, FQGTGA. The V gene lost 2 bases and the J gene lost 0 bases, with 8 bases spanning the gap. This CDR3 has 14 amino acids. The whole variable domain, filled in from reference TRBV7-3 and TRBJ2-7, reads GAGVSQTPSNKVTEKGKYVELRCDPISGHTALYWYRQSLGQGPEFLIYFQGTGAADDSGLPNDRFFAVRPEGSVSTLKIQRTERGDSAVYLCASSLSGASYEQYFGPGTRLTVT.

This clone was picked up one time. V is TRBV5-1 and J is TRBJ2-7; D is unclear. This CDR3 has 13 amino acids. Deletions cut 3 bases from V and 3 bases from J, with 10 bases between. The germline V gene has CDR1 SGHRS and CDR2 YFSETQ. The CDR3 DNA follows: TGCGCCAGCAGCTCAAGGTCGGGCTACGAGCAGTACTTC. Encoded protein: CASSSRSGYEQYF.

The genes are TRBV7-2 and TRBJ1-2; D perhaps matches TRBD1 (5 bases). This CDR3 has 14 residues. Trimming left V 5 bases short and J 5 bases short, with 15 bases between. Looked up from germline, CDR1 is SGHTA and CDR2 is FQGNSA. The DNA of the CDR3 is TGTGCCAGCAGCCCGGGGGGTTCAGCTTATGGCTACACCTTC. It is translated as CASSPGGSAYGYTF.

The rearrangement uses TRBV19 and TRBJ1-2; no definite D call. The V and J ends lost 0 bases and 4 bases respectively, with 6 bases between them. Germline V lookup: CDR1 LNHDA, CDR2 SQIVND (reference sequence). The CDR3 is 13 amino acids. The CDR3 reads CASSIESFYGYTF. DNA for the CDR3: TGTGCCAGTAGTATAGAGTCGTTCTATGGCTACACCTTC.

This chain joins TRBV19 and TRBJ2-1, with TRBD1 identical over 8 bases. The CDR3 is 13 residues long. J was trimmed by 4 bases and V by 9 bases; bases with no gene match: 5. Germline lookup yields CDR1 LNHDA and CDR2 SQIVND (reference sequence). Here the CDR3 DNA reads TGTGCCAGCGGACAGGGACTTTACAATGAGCAGTTCTTC. Translated: CASGQGLYNEQFF.

The rearrangement uses TRBV6-7 and TRBJ1-2; no firm D call. TRBV6-7 is assigned to the ORF class and has an uncertain function. This CDR3 comprises 13 residues. Trimming took 8 bases from V and 6 from J, leaving 16 bases between them. The CDR3 bases are TGTGCCAGCGGTGGGCGACGGTCTCATGGCTACACCTTC. It translates to CASGGRRSHGYTF.

The CDR3 sequence is CATNTGQGGNSPLHF. Here the CDR3 DNA reads TGTGCCACCAACACGGGGCAGGGTGGTAATTCACCCCTCCACTTT. V usage is TRBV6-6 and J usage is TRBJ1-6; possible D gene TRBD1, 5 bases. Per the germline V gene, CDR1 is MNHNY and CDR2 is SVGAGI (reference sequence). The CDR3 length is 15 residues. The germline V and J ends were trimmed by 10 bases and 6 bases, with 19 bases remaining between them.

The rearrangement joins TRBV29-1 to TRBJ1-2; D is possibly TRBD1 (5 bases). Germline values: CDR1 SQVTM, CDR2 ANQGSEA. V was cut by 6 bases and J by 6 bases, with 11 bases left in between. This CDR3 has 11 amino acids. In nucleotides, the CDR3 is TGCAGCGTCCTACAGGTGAATGGCTACACCTTC. The encoded protein is CSVLQVNGYTF.

The gene calls are TRBV6-5 and TRBJ1-3, with D possibly TRBD1 on 6 matching bases. CDR1 and CDR2 from the germline V gene are MNHEY and SVGAGI. V lost 7 bases and J lost 5, with 18 bases in between. The CDR3 consists of 15 residues. The CDR3 loop reads CASNREGGVRNTIYF. The CDR3 bases are TGTGCCAGCAACAGGGAGGGGGGCGTAAGAAACACCATATATTTT.

The CDR3 nucleotides are TGTGCCAGCACCCTGACGGGGTCGGCGAACACTGAAGCTTTCTTT. Its translation is CASTLTGSANTEAFF. V gene TRBV7-8 combines with J gene TRBJ1-1; D ambiguous. V lost 7 bases and J 1 base, leaving 16 bases between the germline ends. The CDR3 length is 15 residues. Germline CDR1 SGHVS, CDR2 FQNEAQ.